This T cell receptor (beta chain) was found in a study of T cells in Graves' hyperthyroidism and ophthalmopathy. Broader study findings: Classification by a 13 V-J model distinguished ophthalmopathy from stable hyperthyroidism.

This clonotype was detected ten times or more. Its antigen is undetermined. A Clinical Activity Score of at least 3, a NOSPECS grade of at least 4 and a duration under 3 months were recorded in the ophthalmopathy patients. TCR beta CDR3 sequences were amplified from RNA transcripts. The study used the HTBI primer set for a first-round RT-PCR of the TCR CDR3. Using its own MiXCR run on the multiplex PCR reads, TCRdb lists one record per CDR3 protein. The sample shows hundreds of thousands of distinct CDR3 sequences, over 12% of them seen only once. There are 15 residues in the CDR3. Trimming at V came to 5 bases and at J to 9 bases, leaving 15 bases not matched to a gene. In germline, CDR1 is SNHLY, CDR2 FYNNEI.

Sequenced input: blood. The chain joins TRBV2 to TRBJ2-7, with 8 bases that match TRBD1. This clonotype was obtained from a woman aged 40 to 50 with Graves' ophthalmopathy. For the CDR3, the DNA is TGTGCCAGCAGTACTCTGGGGACAGGTCTCTCGGTGCAGTACTTC. This translates into CASSTLGTGLSVQYF.